This T cell receptor beta chain was retrieved from a study of CD8 T cells in Susac syndrome. TCR beta sequencing was performed on blood CD8+ and CD4+ T cells. Controls were age- and sex-matched healthy donors. CDR1 and CDR2 from the germline V gene are SEHNR and FQNEAQ (reference sequence). CDR3 length: 14 amino acids. Between the trimmed V and J ends, which lost 3 bases and 0 bases, there was a span of 9 bases. RNA totalling roughly 0.5 to 1 ug underwent reverse transcription with random hexamers. Multiplex PCR with immunoSEQ amplified the TCR beta CDR3 across 54 Vbeta and 13 Jbeta. TCRdb recomputed calls from the immunoSEQ multiplex PCR reads with MiXCR, one row per CDR3 protein. The sample consists of around 62,000 distinct CDR3 sequences, 90% to 95% of them appearing once. Points from the study as a whole: The authors acknowledged that the study's TCR sequencing and HLA analysis involved relatively few individuals.

Details on this clonotype: Its target is unknown. The conserved phenylalanine or tryptophan normally closing the CDR3 is absent here, so this likely arose from a read error.

The chain links TRBV7-9 to TRBJ2-7; weak D call: TRBD2 (7 bases). Sequenced sample: CD8+ T cells from PBMCs. The receptor's source is a human donor in good health. CDR3: CASSLGGGSYEQYL. The CDR3 DNA follows: TGTGCCAGCAGCTTGGGAGGGGGCTCCTACGAGCAGTACCTC.